The rows below give T cell receptor beta chains drawn from one sample of a study of shared clonotypes between healthy human individuals. Assay: immunoSEQ multiplex PCR; the TCRdb copy retains only in-frame clones and omits some. Among some 1,400,000 clones listed, about 96% were seen once. Sequences were obtained from naive CD4+ T cells sorted from blood. The receptors originated from a man aged 25 to 40 in good health. CDR3s include the opening cysteine and the closing phenylalanine or tryptophan. Fields, in order: clone size, D gene, J gene, V gene, CDR3 protein, CDR3 DNA. A D gene is named only where the DNA matches it firmly. Some rows mark clone size as missing; the rest say once, few, many or name a class of expanded clone.

once	NA	TRBJ2-7	TRBV2	CASRLGQIQYF	TGTGCCAGCAGGTTGGGCCAGATCCAGTACTTC
NA	NA	TRBJ1-5	TRBV7-9	CASSFGPGQGMSNQPQHF	NA
NA	NA	TRBJ2-2	TRBV9	CASSVERRTGELFF	TGTGCCAGCAGCGTAGAAAGGCGCACCGGGGAGCTGTTTTTT
NA	NA	TRBJ1-2	TRBV9	CASSRAGANYGYTF	TGTGCCAGCAGCAGGGCAGGGGCCAACTATGGCTACACCTTC
NA	NA	TRBJ2-7	TRBV25-1	CASSGTAPRYEQYF	TGTGCCAGCAGCGGGACTGCTCCACGCTACGAGCAGTACTTC
once	NA	TRBJ1-1	TRBV13	CASSLGMNTEAFF	TGTGCCAGCAGCTTAGGGATGAACACTGAAGCTTTCTTT
NA	TRBD1	TRBJ2-2	TRBV9	CASSVLPPGTGATGELFF	TGTGCCAGCAGCGTCCTCCCTCCCGGGACAGGGGCCACCGGGGAGCTGTTTTTT
NA	NA	TRBJ1-3	TRBV15	CATQGNSGNTIYF	TGTGCCACACAGGGTAACTCTGGAAACACCATATATTTT
NA	NA	TRBJ2-6	TRBV19	CASSLPGESGANVLTF	TGTGCCAGTAGCTTGCCGGGGGAATCTGGGGCCAACGTCCTGACTTTC
NA	TRBD2	TRBJ2-2	TRBV7-7	CASSETSRAGELFF	TGTGCCAGCAGCGAGACTAGCAGAGCCGGGGAGCTGTTTTTT
NA	TRBD1	TRBJ2-7	TRBV19	CASRRGQGSSYEQYF	TGTGCCAGTAGGAGGGGACAGGGGAGCTCCTACGAGCAGTACTTC
NA	TRBD2	TRBJ2-1	TRBV27	CASSSRLAGYNEQFF	TGTGCCAGCAGTTCCCGACTAGCGGGGTACAATGAGCAGTTCTTC
NA	NA	TRBJ2-3	TRBV4-2	CASSQERAGSFTDTQYF	TGTGCCAGCAGCCAAGAACGCGCAGGGTCTTTCACAGATACGCAGTATTTT
NA	NA	TRBJ2-2	TRBV9	CASSRDRPGELFF	TGTGCCAGCAGTCGGGATCGGCCCGGGGAGCTGTTTTTT
NA	NA	TRBJ1-1	TRBV5-1	CASTPRGQNTEAFF	TGCGCCAGCACACCCAGGGGTCAGAACACTGAAGCTTTCTTT
NA	NA	TRBJ2-7	TRBV11-2	CASSLSFPLYEQYF	TGTGCCAGCAGCTTAAGTTTCCCTCTATACGAGCAGTACTTC
NA	TRBD2	TRBJ2-3	TRBV18	CASSPPGGTRADTQYF	TGTGCCAGCTCACCACCAGGCGGGACTAGAGCAGATACGCAGTATTTT
NA	TRBD2	TRBJ2-3	TRBV6-6	CASRTSGSLYTQYF	TGTGCCAGCAGAACTAGCGGGAGTTTATATACGCAGTATTTT
NA	NA	TRBJ2-5	TRBV9	CASSGQSRGETQYF	TGTGCCAGCAGCGGACAGAGCCGGGGCGAGACCCAGTACTTC
NA	TRBD1	TRBJ1-2	TRBV4-1	CASSQVRRETGTPRGYTF	TGCGCCAGCAGCCAAGTCAGGAGAGAGACAGGGACGCCGAGAGGCTACACCTTC
NA	TRBD1	TRBJ2-5	TRBV11-3	CASSPGTVEETQYF	TGTGCCAGCAGCCCGGGGACAGTCGAAGAGACCCAGTACTTC
NA	TRBD2	TRBJ2-2	TRBV5-1	CASSLAASGEYTGELFF	TGCGCCAGCAGCTTGGCGGCTAGCGGTGAATACACCGGGGAGCTGTTTTTT
NA	TRBD1	TRBJ2-5	TRBV11-2	CASSPGGTGGSRETQYF	TGTGCCAGCAGCCCGGGCGGGACAGGGGGTAGTCGAGAGACCCAGTACTTC
NA	TRBD2	TRBJ2-1	TRBV9	CASSVFSGRAINEQFF	TGTGCCAGCAGCGTATTCAGCGGGAGGGCCATCAATGAGCAGTTCTTC
NA	TRBD2	TRBJ2-2	TRBV5-4	CASSLVGTSGTGELFF	TGTGCCAGCAGCTTGGTTGGGACTAGCGGGACCGGGGAGCTGTTTTTT
NA	TRBD2	TRBJ2-3	TRBV19	CAAGATDTQYF	TGTGCCGCGGGAGCCACAGATACGCAGTATTTT
NA	NA	TRBJ2-3	TRBV6-1	CASSEEGGGWGTDTQYF	TGTGCCAGCAGTGAAGAAGGCGGAGGATGGGGCACAGATACGCAGTATTTT
NA	NA	TRBJ1-2	TRBV6-5	CASSYQFGNGYTF	TGTGCCAGCAGTTACCAGTTCGGAAATGGCTACACCTTC
NA	TRBD2	TRBJ2-1	TRBV7-2	CASSPIQAGGWWNEQFF	TGTGCCAGCAGCCCAATCCAGGCGGGAGGTTGGTGGAATGAGCAGTTCTTC
NA	TRBD1	TRBJ1-4	TRBV28	CASSLTGVNEKLFF	TGTGCCAGCAGCTTGACAGGGGTTAATGAAAAACTGTTTTTT
NA	NA	TRBJ2-7	TRBV27	CASSLRGSPFPYEQYF	TGTGCCAGCAGTTTAAGGGGGTCCCCTTTCCCCTACGAGCAGTACTTC
NA	NA	TRBJ2-7	TRBV6-1	CASTPTLNKAYEQYF	TGTGCCAGCACCCCGACCCTCAACAAGGCCTACGAGCAGTACTTC
NA	NA	TRBJ1-1	TRBV7-9	CASSPSRDTEAFF	TGTGCCAGCAGCCCGAGCAGGGACACTGAAGCTTTCTTT
once	TRBD2	TRBJ2-2	TRBV5-1	CASSTRLAGVIGELFF	TGCGCCAGCAGCACACGACTAGCGGGAGTGATCGGGGAGCTGTTTTTT
NA	NA	TRBJ2-3	TRBV29-1	CSVGQLFTDTQYF	TGCAGCGTTGGCCAGCTATTCACAGATACGCAGTATTTT
NA	TRBD1	TRBJ2-3	TRBV5-8	CASSNGTALTDTQYF	TGTGCCAGCAGCAACGGGACAGCACTCACAGATACGCAGTATTTT
NA	NA	TRBJ2-2	TRBV6-1	CASRGPGRSGELFF	TGTGCCAGCAGAGGACCGGGCAGATCGGGGGAGCTGTTTTTT
NA	NA	TRBJ2-4	TRBV18	CASSLLATAKNIQYF	TGTGCCAGCTCACTCCTAGCCACGGCCAAAAACATTCAGTACTTC
NA	NA	TRBJ2-5	TRBV7-2	CASNTAEGQTQYF	TGTGCCAGCAACACCGCAGAGGGTCAGACCCAGTACTTC
NA	TRBD1	TRBJ2-1	TRBV6-5	CASSYLGGGRNEQFF	TGTGCCAGCAGTTACCTAGGGGGCGGACGGAATGAGCAGTTCTTC
NA	NA	TRBJ2-3	TRBV10-1	CASSESTPDGWTDTQYF	TGCGCCAGCAGTGAGTCGACTCCGGATGGGTGGACAGATACGCAGTATTTT
NA	TRBD2	TRBJ2-7	TRBV7-2	CASRPLAGGRYEQYF	TGTGCCAGCAGGCCATTAGCGGGAGGCCGGTACGAGCAGTACTTC
NA	NA	TRBJ2-5	TRBV7-9	CASSIPASDPRKETQYF	TGTGCCAGCAGTATACCGGCTAGCGATCCGAGAAAAGAGACCCAGTACTTC
NA	TRBD1	TRBJ1-4	TRBV5-1	CASSLAPGQGEKLFF	TGCGCCAGCAGCTTGGCGCCCGGACAGGGGGAAAAACTGTTTTTT
NA	TRBD2	TRBJ2-3	TRBV5-5	CASSLGLAGGSDTQYF	TGTGCCAGCAGCCTCGGACTAGCGGGAGGGTCAGATACGCAGTATTTT
NA	NA	TRBJ2-7	TRBV5-1	CASSPGAGTHEQYF	TGCGCCAGCAGCCCCGGGGCAGGGACTCACGAGCAGTACTTC
NA	TRBD2	TRBJ2-1	TRBV10-3	CATEGGRFGGEQFF	TGTGCCACCGAGGGCGGGAGGTTCGGGGGTGAGCAGTTCTTC
NA	TRBD1	TRBJ1-2	TRBV18	CASSPLGQKNYGYTF	TGTGCCAGCTCACCCCTGGGACAGAAGAACTATGGCTACACCTTC
NA	NA	TRBJ2-7	TRBV5-1	CASSLAWPGDDEQYF	TGCGCCAGCAGCTTGGCTTGGCCAGGAGACGACGAGCAGTACTTC
NA	TRBD1	TRBJ1-1	TRBV28	CASSSTGGVGTEAFF	TGTGCCAGCAGTTCAACAGGGGGCGTGGGTACTGAAGCTTTCTTT
NA	TRBD1	TRBJ1-5	TRBV2	CASNGQGNQPQHF	TGTGCCAGCAATGGACAGGGGAATCAGCCCCAGCATTTT
NA	NA	TRBJ1-1	TRBV7-3	CASSLLSNTEAFF	TGTGCCAGCAGCTTATTGTCGAACACTGAAGCTTTCTTT
NA	NA	TRBJ2-7	TRBV21-1	CASSKVGSVYEQYF	TGTGCCAGCAGCAAAGTGGGTAGCGTCTACGAGCAGTACTTC
NA	NA	TRBJ1-3	TRBV5-1	CASSLAPGPGENTIYF	TGCGCCAGCAGCTTGGCTCCGGGACCGGGGGAAAACACCATATATTTT
NA	TRBD1	TRBJ1-4	TRBV5-4	CASSLEGQANEKLFF	TGTGCCAGCAGCTTGGAGGGACAGGCTAATGAAAAACTGTTTTTT